These 24 T cell receptor beta chains share one sample of origin, sequenced in a study of cytotoxic CD8 clonotypes in ibrutinib-treated CLL. Sequenced by immunoSEQ multiplex PCR; TCRdb stores in-frame clones only, minus some. The table shows about 50,000 clones, with 57% occurring only once. The starting material was PBMCs, obtained after 24 months of ibrutinib treatment. These receptors were collected from a human donor with chronic lymphocytic leukemia.

This clone was counted a few times. The rearrangement links TRBV6-1 to TRBJ2-3, with D uncertain. The germline V gene has CDR1 MNHNS and CDR2 SASEGT. The CDR3 has 12 residues. Deletions cut 6 bases from V and 3 bases from J, with 7 bases between. The CDR3 sequence: CASRGNTDTQYF. The CDR3 coding sequence is TGTGCCAGCAGGGGTAATACAGATACGCAGTATTTT.

The CDR3, as DNA: TGTGCCAGCAGCTTAAGTGAGGGGGCGAGACTGTTTTTT. Protein: CASSLSEGARLFF. The chain recombines TRBV7-8 with TRBJ1-4, with 7 bases that match TRBD1. This CDR3 has 13 amino acids. The germline gives CDR1 SGHVS, CDR2 FQNEAQ. V lost 2 bases to trimming and J lost 13 bases; unmatched junction nucleotides: 7. Combining the CDR3 with reference TRBV7-8 and TRBJ1-4 gives the whole variable domain GAGVSQSPRYKVAKRGQDVALRCDPISGHVSLFWYQQALGQGPEFLTYFQNEAQLDKSGLPSDRFFAERPEGSVSTLKIQRTQQEDSAVYLCASSLSEGARLFFGSGTQLSVL.

The rearrangement links TRBV19 to TRBJ1-2; 8 bases match TRBD1. Germline-derived CDR1 and CDR2 are LNHDA and SQIVND (reference sequence). V dropped 5 bases and J dropped 4; count of bases not matched to a gene: 12. This CDR3 has 16 amino acids. CDR3 region: CASSRRGQGAGYGYTF. The DNA of the CDR3 is TGTGCCAGTAGTCGCCGAGGACAGGGTGCGGGCTATGGCTACACCTTC.

The rearrangement links TRBV2 to TRBJ1-3; D uncertain. The CDR3 has 16 amino acids. Trimming removed 7 bases from V and 0 bases from J, with 16 bases in between. The germline gives CDR1 SNHLY, CDR2 FYNNEI. This CDR3 is CASITTRISSGNTIYF. The DNA for the CDR3 is TGTGCCAGCATCACCACCAGGATAAGCTCTGGAAACACCATATATTTT.

V and J are TRBV4-2 and TRBJ1-1, with unresolved D. The CDR3 has 13 amino acids. Germline values: CDR1 LGHNA, CDR2 YNFKEQ. Trimming removed 4 bases at V and 8 bases at J, with 14 bases between. CDR3 DNA: TGTGCCAGCAGCCCCCAAAGGGAGGGAGAAGCTTTCTTT. It specifies CASSPQREGEAFF.

This clone appeared a few times. The rearrangement links TRBV18 to TRBJ1-6; D remains unclear. CDR1 KGHSH and CDR2 LQKENI come from the germline V gene. Between the trimmed V and J ends, which lost 3 bases and 3 bases, there was a span of 9 bases. This CDR3 region has 15 residues. CDR3 sequence reads: CASSPREIYNSPLHF. The DNA for the CDR3 is TGTGCCAGCTCACCCCGAGAGATCTATAATTCACCCCTCCACTTT.

V gene TRBV27 combines with J gene TRBJ2-7, with D unresolved. Germline V CDR1 and CDR2: MNHEY, SMNVEV (reference sequence). The length of the CDR3 is 12 residues. V was cut by 6 bases and J by 6 bases, with 12 bases left in between. CDR3 DNA: TGTGCCAGCAGCGATTTTGGGTCCGAGCAGTACTTC. It translates to CASSDFGSEQYF.

This clone has more than one count but fewer than ten. The chain joins TRBV28 to TRBJ2-7, with D perhaps matching TRBD1 or TRBD2 (5 bases each). V shed 6 bases and J shed 2 bases, with 20 bases lying between them. The CDR3 is 16 amino acids. CDR1 and CDR2 from the germline V gene are MDHEN and SYDVKM. CDR3 nucleotide sequence: TGTGCCAGCAGCTATAGAACGGGGCAACGAACCTACGAGCAGTACTTC. Its translation: CASSYRTGQRTYEQYF.

The chain couples TRBV6-1 to TRBJ1-6; TRBD1 matches 9 bases. The CDR3 covers 13 residues. CDR1 is MNHNS and CDR2 is SASEGT in the germline V gene. V lost 5 bases, J lost 10 bases, and 3 bases stayed unmatched. CDR3 nucleotides: TGTGCCAGCAGTACAGGGGGCGGGTCACCCCTCCACTTT. Its protein is CASSTGGGSPLHF.

This clone was seen more than once but under ten times. V gene TRBV19 combines with J gene TRBJ1-2; D unresolved. The CDR3 length is 12 residues. Germline CDR1 is LNHDA and CDR2 is SQIVND (reference sequence). Trimming left V 10 bases short and J 2 bases short, with 11 bases between. The CDR3, as DNA: TGTGCCACCCGTATCCCGAACTATGGCTACACCTTC. Translation gives CATRIPNYGYTF.

This chain uses TRBV12-5 with TRBJ1-2; D gene ambiguous. Germline values: CDR1 LGHNT, CDR2 FRNRAP. The CDR3 spans 11 residues. Trimming cost V 6 bases and J 4 bases, with 6 bases left between them. CDR3 coding DNA: TGTGCTAGTGGCCGAGGCTATGGCTACACCTTC. The encoded protein is CASGRGYGYTF.

The chain employs TRBV10-3 and TRBJ1-5; D remains ambiguous. CDR3 size: 14 residues. Between the trimmed V and J ends, which lost 0 bases and 2 bases, there was a span of 5 bases. The V gene's germline CDR1 is ENHRY and CDR2 SYGVKD. The CDR3 region is CAISESRGNQPQHF. CDR3 nucleotides: TGTGCCATCAGTGAGTCAAGGGGCAATCAGCCCCAGCATTTT.

This clone was observed a few times. The chain joins TRBV9 to TRBJ2-3; D may be TRBD1 or TRBD2 (5 bases each). Trimming cost V 3 bases and J 1 base, with 15 bases left between them. This CDR3 contains 16 residues. Germline assignment: CDR1 SGDLS and CDR2 YYNGEE. The CDR3 DNA reads as TGTGCCAGCAGCGCTACCCAGGTGGGGGGCACAGATACGCAGTATTTT. This translates into CASSATQVGGTDTQYF.

The chain recombines TRBV6-5 with TRBJ2-4; D is unclear. The V gene lost 6 bases and the J gene lost 1 base, with 7 bases spanning the gap. This CDR3 is 13 amino acids long. CDR1 and CDR2 (germline): MNHEY, SVGAGI. The CDR3 loop reads CASSPSAKNIQYF. The CDR3 DNA reads as TGTGCCAGCAGCCCCTCTGCCAAAAACATTCAGTACTTC.

This clone has just one count. V usage is TRBV11-3 and J usage is TRBJ2-1; the match to TRBD2 covers 15 bases. This CDR3 spans 17 amino acids. J gave up 9 bases and V 1 base, and 7 bases lay outside the gene matches. Germline V gene data show CDR1 as SGHNT and CDR2 as YENEEA. The CDR3 bases are TGTGCCAGCAGCTTAGGGACTAGCGGGGGGGCCACTGGTGAGCAGTTCTTC. Translation: CASSLGTSGGATGEQFF.

The V call is TRBV6-4, the J call TRBJ2-2, with 8 bases fitting TRBD1. V was pared by 6 bases and J by 6 bases, with 12 bases of the junction left unmatched. The CDR3 is 16 residues long. Germline V lookup: CDR1 MRHNA, CDR2 SNTAGT. Here the CDR3 reads CASRPATTGAAGELFF. CDR3 coding DNA: TGTGCCAGCAGGCCGGCCACGACAGGGGCGGCCGGGGAGCTGTTTTTT.

The chain couples TRBV6-6 to TRBJ2-5; 9 bases line up with TRBD1. Losses at the gene ends were 6 bases for V and 4 bases for J; bases not matched to a gene: 9. The CDR3 has 15 amino acids. Looked up from germline, CDR1 is MNHNY and CDR2 is SVGAGI (reference sequence). CDR3 sequence: CASSSGTGWGETQYF. The CDR3 DNA reads TGTGCCAGCAGCTCCGGGACAGGGTGGGGAGAGACCCAGTACTTC.

CDR3 in amino acids: CASTSATGQSEAFF. CDR3 bases: TGTGCCAGTACCTCAGCCACGGGACAGAGTGAAGCTTTCTTT. The chain recombines TRBV19 with TRBJ1-1; 7 nucleotides agree with TRBD1. J lost 7 bases, V lost 7 bases, and 12 bases had no gene match. This CDR3 spans 14 amino acids. The V gene's germline CDR1 is LNHDA and CDR2 SQIVND (reference sequence).

This clone was observed a handful of times. The chain is built from TRBV7-9 and TRBJ2-7; TRBD1 agrees at 11 bases. This CDR3 is built from 16 residues. The trim removed 1 base at V and 2 bases at J, leaving 4 bases unmatched. Germline CDR1 SEHNR, CDR2 FQNEAQ (reference sequence). CDR3 protein: CASSLGPGQGAYEQYF. As DNA, the CDR3 is TGTGCCAGCAGCTTAGGGCCGGGACAGGGGGCCTACGAGCAGTACTTC.

The chain links TRBV12-5 to TRBJ1-5, with D perhaps TRBD1 (6 bases). The CDR3 contains 15 residues. The V end was cut by 4 bases, the J end by 5 bases, with 15 bases between. Germline CDR1 and CDR2: LGHNT and FRNRAP. The CDR3 DNA reads as TGTGCTAGTGGTTCTACAGGGTACGGGGATCAGCCCCAGCATTTT. It translates to CASGSTGYGDQPQHF. The whole variable domain, remainder taken from reference TRBV12-5 and TRBJ1-5, is DARVTQTPRHKVTEMGQEVTMRCQPILGHNTVFWYRQTMMQGLELLAYFRNRAPLDDSGMPKDRFSAEMPDATLATLKIQPSEPRDSAVYFCASGSTGYGDQPQHFGDGTRLSIL.

The sample holds a few counts of this clone. The chain couples TRBV10-1 to TRBJ1-1, with 8 positions matching TRBD1. Germline CDR1 is WNHNN and CDR2 is SYGVQD (reference sequence). With V trimmed by 5 bases and J by 5 bases, 4 bases remained unmatched. This CDR3 has 13 residues. The CDR3 DNA sequence: TGCGCCAGCAGTAAACAGGGGGGGACTGAAGCTTTCTTT. As protein: CASSKQGGTEAFF.

V usage is TRBV10-1 and J usage is TRBJ1-1; 9 bases line up with TRBD1. V lost 2 bases, J lost 11 bases, and 6 bases stayed unmatched. The CDR3 sequence is 13 residues long. Germline CDR1 and CDR2: WNHNN and SYGVQD (reference sequence). The CDR3: CASSEDGTGLAFF. The CDR3 DNA reads as TGCGCCAGCAGTGAGGACGGGACAGGGTTGGCTTTCTTT.

The V gene is TRBV15, the J gene TRBJ1-4; D possibly corresponds to TRBD1 (5 bases). V was cut by 0 bases and J by 1 base, with 15 bases left in between. The CDR3 is made up of 18 amino acids. Germline-derived CDR1 and CDR2 are LNHNV and YYDKDF (reference sequence). CDR3 amino acids: CATSRDAGGYGTNEKLFF. As DNA, the CDR3 is TGTGCCACCAGCAGAGATGCGGGGGGGTACGGAACTAATGAAAAACTGTTTTTT.

This clone has just one count. The V gene is TRBV7-9, the J gene TRBJ1-5; no clear D gene. V lost 8 bases, J lost 5 bases, and 7 bases lay in between. Germline CDR1 reads SEHNR; CDR2 reads FQNEAQ (reference sequence). There are 11 residues in the CDR3. Written as DNA, the CDR3 is TGTGCCAGCCGGCCCTATCAGCCCCAGCATTTT. It yields the protein CASRPYQPQHF.